The T cell receptor (beta chain) under discussion was sequenced for a study of blood T cell repertoires in COVID-19. Study-level background: The cDNA or gDNA used as material had been derived from T cells, B-cell-depleted T cells, or PBMCs.

Per the authors' pipeline: Nucleated cell number was recorded as an estimate derived from reference gene primer amplification. Sequencing used immunoSEQ multiplex PCR; TCRdb keeps in-frame clones, though not all of them. That table furnishes V, J and clone size, whereas the DNA furnished D and trimming. The data contain 450,000 or so clones, 75% to 90% of them seen just once; the ten biggest clones take up around 0.9%. Trimming left V 5 bases short and J 2 bases short, with 10 bases between. The V gene's germline CDR1 is SGHAT and CDR2 FQNNGV. The CDR3 is 13 amino acids. This sequence originates from a man between 18 and 29 years old with COVID-19, enrolled during active disease. The chain employs TRBV11-2 and TRBJ2-7, with D perhaps matching TRBD1 (5 bases). Sequencing used peripheral blood. As DNA, the CDR3 is TGTGCCAGCAGCACACAGGTCCCCTACGAGCAGTACTTC. It yields the protein CASSTQVPYEQYF.